This paragraph reports one T cell receptor beta chain. This table comes from immunoSEQ multiplex PCR, and its TCRdb copy is limited to in-frame clones, with some not included. The data contain approximately 87,000 clones, approximately 92% of them singletons. This CDR3 has 17 amino acids. V was pared by 3 bases and J by 7 bases, with 15 bases of the junction left unmatched. CDR1 and CDR2 (germline): MGHRA, YSYEKL. The data were obtained in a study of technical replicates of blood from several donors. This sequence joins TRBV4-1 and TRBJ1-5, with 7 bases lining up with TRBD1. The receptor was isolated from a human donor in good health. Some clones in this sample may be carry-over from other donors' samples. Sequenced material: T cells isolated from PBMCs. The chain's CDR3 is CASSQGTGAGERQPQHF. Written as DNA, the CDR3 is TGCGCCAGCAGCCAGGGAACAGGGGCAGGGGAAAGGCAGCCCCAGCATTTT.